Presented here are 3 T cell receptor beta chains from one specimen sequenced in a study of a mutant IDH1 vaccine in newly diagnosed glioma. Sample time point: baseline, week 1 (first vaccination visit). Treatment described: pre-vaccination baseline after standard-of-care therapy. TCRdb's table, derived via immunoSEQ multiplex PCR, lists solely in-frame clones and lacks some. The sample consists of 50,000 or so clones, roughly 80% of them appearing once. The input for sequencing was PBMCs, taken from a glioma patient treated with radiotherapy, temozolomide or both. These receptors were taken from a young man with glioma.

A single count supports this clone. The chain combines TRBV30 with TRBJ1-4; D ambiguous. The CDR3 is 16 amino acids. CDR1 GTSNPN and CDR2 SVGIG come from the germline V gene (reference sequence). Trimming cost V 1 base and J 0 bases, with 12 bases left between them. In DNA, the CDR3 is TGTGCCTGGAGTGGGGCCACGAGGACAACTAATGAAAAACTGTTTTTT. Amino acids: CAWSGATRTTNEKLFF.

This clone was counted once. The chain combines TRBV14 with TRBJ2-3; TRBD1 agrees at 10 bases. CDR1 SGHDN and CDR2 FVKESK come from the germline V gene. The V gene end was trimmed by 7 bases and the J gene end by 0 bases; junction bases not matched to a gene: 7. The CDR3 consists of 16 residues. CDR3 nucleotides: TGTGCCAGCACCAAAGGGGACAGGGGTAGCACAGATACGCAGTATTTT. Translation: CASTKGDRGSTDTQYF.

The gene calls are TRBV6-5 and TRBJ2-5, with 8 bases aligning to TRBD2. The V and J ends lost 7 bases and 5 bases, in that order; junction bases with no gene match: 9. This CDR3 spans 14 amino acids. CDR1 MNHEY and CDR2 SVGAGI come from the germline V gene. The CDR3 protein is CASKAGESWETQYF. The CDR3 nucleotides read TGTGCCAGCAAAGCGGGAGAATCTTGGGAGACCCAGTACTTC.